The 11 T cell receptor beta chains given below trace back to one sample, sequenced in a study of neurological immune-mediated disorders. TCRdb re-called the 5' RACE reads through MiXCR, storing one row per CDR3 protein. Among roughly 36,000 distinct CDR3 sequences, just under 7.5% were seen once, and the ten largest hold 5.7%. The sequenced material came from CD4+ T cells from blood. These receptors originate from a man between 45 and 60 years old in good health.

This clonotype appeared many times. The V and J genes are TRBV20-1 and TRBJ1-5; the D gene is possibly TRBD1 (5 bases). Trimming pared 3 bases from V and 2 bases from J, leaving 11 bases between. Germline lookup yields CDR1 DFQATT and CDR2 SNEGSKA (reference sequence). This CDR3 region has 14 residues. The CDR3 coding sequence is TGCAGTGCTAGCGCTACAGGTGGCAATCAGCCCCAGCATTTT. Protein product: CSASATGGNQPQHF.

This clonotype was found many times. V and J are TRBV20-1 and TRBJ2-5; D unclear. Germline CDR1 DFQATT, CDR2 SNEGSKA (reference sequence). The ends were cut back, 6 bases at V and 2 bases at J, with 19 bases in the middle. The CDR3 runs 15 residues. Written as DNA, the CDR3 is TGCAGTGCAAGTCGCTGGAAAGGGCAACAAGAGACCCAGTACTTC. Translating gives CSASRWKGQQETQYF.

The sample holds many counts of this clonotype. The chain is built from TRBV2 and TRBJ2-1; D unclear. Trimming removed 7 bases from V and 5 bases from J, with 12 bases in between. CDR1 SNHLY and CDR2 FYNNEI come from the germline V gene. CDR3 length: 13 amino acids. Written as DNA, the CDR3 is TGTGCCAGCATTCCGAGGCGTAACAATGAGCAGTTCTTC. Translating gives CASIPRRNNEQFF.

This clonotype has ten or more counts. The J gene is TRBJ2-2, the V gene TRBV20-1; 13 positions agree with TRBD2. Germline values: CDR1 DFQATT, CDR2 SNEGSKA (reference sequence). The V and J ends lost 3 bases and 0 bases, in that order; junction bases with no gene match: 7. The CDR3 is 18 amino acids. CDR3 DNA sequence: TGCAGTGCTAGGGGGGGACTAGCGGGACTTGCGAACACCGGGGAGCTGTTTTTT. This encodes CSARGGLAGLANTGELFF.

This clonotype has more than one count but fewer than ten. V usage is TRBV12-3 or TRBV12-4 and J usage is TRBJ1-1; D gene uncertain. CDR3 length: 14 amino acids. Trimming pared 2 bases from V and 1 base from J, leaving 8 bases between. In nucleotides, the CDR3 is TGTGCCAGCAGTTTAAACCCGAAGAACACTGAAGCTTTCTTT. Translation gives CASSLNPKNTEAFF.

This clonotype has a count of ten or more. J is TRBJ1-3 and V is TRBV5-1; the D is unclear. Trimming pared 0 bases from V and 7 bases from J, leaving 8 bases between. The germline CDR1 and CDR2 sequences are SGHRS and YFSETQ. The CDR3 runs 13 residues. CDR3 sequence (DNA): TGCGCCAGCAGCTTGGCTGGAGCGAACACCATATATTTT. Protein product: CASSLAGANTIYF. The whole variable domain, remainder taken from reference TRBV5-1 and TRBJ1-3, is KAGVTQTPRYLIKTRGQQVTLSCSPISGHRSVSWYQQTPGQGLQFLFEYFSETQRNKGNFPGRFSGRQFSNSRSEMNVSTLELGDSALYLCASSLAGANTIYFGEGSWLTVV.

This clonotype was seen repeatedly, ten times or more. This chain uses TRBV10-3 with TRBJ2-1; D is perhaps TRBD1 (6 bases). Germline V gene lookup returns CDR1 ENHRY and CDR2 SYGVKD. Trimming took off 6 bases at V and 3 bases at J, with 12 bases between the two ends. The CDR3 runs to 14 residues. CDR3 sequence reads: CAISGTLHYNEQFF. The CDR3 nucleotides read TGTGCCATCAGCGGGACACTGCACTACAATGAGCAGTTCTTC.

This clonotype was recorded at least ten times. The chain uses TRBV4-2 and TRBJ2-5; D not resolved. Germline V gives CDR1 LGHNA, CDR2 YNFKEQ. CDR3 length: 13 residues. Trimming shortened V by 3 bases and J by 3 bases, and 8 bases separated the two germline ends. This chain's CDR3 is CASSQRREETQYF. Written as DNA, the CDR3 is TGTGCCAGCAGCCAGCGACGGGAAGAGACCCAGTACTTC.

This clonotype was observed at least ten times. The chain couples TRBV7-8 to TRBJ1-1; possibly TRBD1 for D (6 bases). Trimming pared 3 bases from V and 1 base from J, leaving 6 bases between. Germline V CDR1 and CDR2: SGHVS, FQNEAQ. The CDR3 is made up of 13 amino acids. In nucleotides, the CDR3 is TGTGCCAGCAGCTTGACAGGGAACACTGAAGCTTTCTTT. It is translated as CASSLTGNTEAFF.

At least ten counts were recorded for this clonotype. The genes are TRBV20-1 and TRBJ2-7; possibly TRBD1 or TRBD2 for D (5 bases each). The CDR3 covers 12 residues. Germline CDR1 is DFQATT and CDR2 is SNEGSKA (reference sequence). V lost 3 bases to trimming and J lost 5 bases, with 11 bases between them. CDR3 nucleotides: TGCAGTGCTAGCTTAGGGGACGACGAGCAGTACTTC. Encoded protein: CSASLGDDEQYF.

This clonotype was observed at least ten times. The chain uses TRBV5-1 and TRBJ2-1; D possibly corresponds to TRBD1 (6 bases). Germline values: CDR1 SGHRS, CDR2 YFSETQ. The CDR3 is 13 residues long. V lost 6 bases and J lost 9, with 16 bases in between. The CDR3 DNA reads as TGCGCCAGCACCTCCTACAGGGCCACTGAGCAGTTCTTC. This translates into CASTSYRATEQFF.